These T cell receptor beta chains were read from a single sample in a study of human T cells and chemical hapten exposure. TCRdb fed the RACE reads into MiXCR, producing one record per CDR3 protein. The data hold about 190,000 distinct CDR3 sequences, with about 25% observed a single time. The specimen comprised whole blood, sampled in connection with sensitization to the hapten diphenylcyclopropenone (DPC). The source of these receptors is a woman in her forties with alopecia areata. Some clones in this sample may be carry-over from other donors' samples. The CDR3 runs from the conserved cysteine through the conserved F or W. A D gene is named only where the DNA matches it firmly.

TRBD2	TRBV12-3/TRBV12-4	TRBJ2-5	CASSLGGAGGETQYF
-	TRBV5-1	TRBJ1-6	CASSIDGRDNSPLHF
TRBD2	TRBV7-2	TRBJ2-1	CASSLGAGTNSEQFF
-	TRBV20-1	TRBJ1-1	CSATRAGYTEAFF
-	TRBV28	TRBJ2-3	CASSFTGSTDTQYF
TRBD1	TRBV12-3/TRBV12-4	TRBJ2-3	CASRRTGVPDTQYF
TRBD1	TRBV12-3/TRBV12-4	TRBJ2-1	CASRGQESYNEQFF
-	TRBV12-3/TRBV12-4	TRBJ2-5	CASSLEKTQYF
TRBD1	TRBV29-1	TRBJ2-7	CSARDSPYEQYF
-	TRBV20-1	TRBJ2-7	CSAPTDYYEQYF
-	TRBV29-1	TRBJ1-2	CSAMGQAERGYTF
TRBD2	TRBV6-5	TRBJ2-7	CASSPSGRADTYEQYF
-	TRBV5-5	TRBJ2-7	CASSLRPGEQYF